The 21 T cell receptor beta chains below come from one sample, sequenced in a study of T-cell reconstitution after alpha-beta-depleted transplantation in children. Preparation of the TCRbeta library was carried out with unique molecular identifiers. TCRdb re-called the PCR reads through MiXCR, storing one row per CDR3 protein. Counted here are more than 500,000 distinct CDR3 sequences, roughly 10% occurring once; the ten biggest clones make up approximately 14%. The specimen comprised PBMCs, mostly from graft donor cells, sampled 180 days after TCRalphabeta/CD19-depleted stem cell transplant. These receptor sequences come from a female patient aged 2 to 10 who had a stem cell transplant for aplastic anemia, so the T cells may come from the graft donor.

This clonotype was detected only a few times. This CDR3 is CASSDWAGKDRVQPQHF. The DNA of the CDR3 is TGTGCCAGCAGTGATTGGGCTGGTAAGGACAGGGTTCAGCCCCAGCATTTT. The V gene is TRBV28, the J gene TRBJ1-5; 8 bases are shared with TRBD1. The junction had 15 bases not matched to a gene; V was cut back by 5 bases and J by 6 bases. CDR1 is MDHEN and CDR2 is SYDVKM in the germline V gene. This CDR3 has 17 residues.

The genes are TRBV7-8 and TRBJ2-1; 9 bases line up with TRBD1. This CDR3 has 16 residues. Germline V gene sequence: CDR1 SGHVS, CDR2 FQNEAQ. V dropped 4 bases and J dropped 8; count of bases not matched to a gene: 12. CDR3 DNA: TGTGCCAGCAGCTCAAAAACCGGGACAGGGCGCTATGAGCAGTTCTTC. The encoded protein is CASSSKTGTGRYEQFF.

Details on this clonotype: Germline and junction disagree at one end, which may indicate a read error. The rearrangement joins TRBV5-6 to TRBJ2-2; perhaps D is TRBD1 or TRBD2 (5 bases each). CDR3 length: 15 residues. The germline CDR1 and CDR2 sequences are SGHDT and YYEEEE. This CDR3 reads CASSLYEGNAGELFF. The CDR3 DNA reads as TGTGCCAGCAGCTTGTATGAGGGGAACGCCGGGGAGCTGTTTTTT.

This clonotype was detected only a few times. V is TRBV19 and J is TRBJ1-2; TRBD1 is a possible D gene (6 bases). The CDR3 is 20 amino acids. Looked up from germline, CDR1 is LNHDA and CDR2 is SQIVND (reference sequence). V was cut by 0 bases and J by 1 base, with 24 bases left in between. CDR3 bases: TGTGCCAGTAGTATAGATGTTTATAAGGACAGTTCAATCAGTAACTATGGCTACACCTTC. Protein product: CASSIDVYKDSSISNYGYTF.

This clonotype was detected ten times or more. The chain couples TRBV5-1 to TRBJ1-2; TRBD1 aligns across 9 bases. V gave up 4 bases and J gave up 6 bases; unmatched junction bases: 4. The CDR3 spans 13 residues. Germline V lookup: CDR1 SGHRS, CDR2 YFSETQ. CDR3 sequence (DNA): TGCGCCAGCAGCCGGACAGGGGACGATGGCTACACCTTC. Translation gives CASSRTGDDGYTF.

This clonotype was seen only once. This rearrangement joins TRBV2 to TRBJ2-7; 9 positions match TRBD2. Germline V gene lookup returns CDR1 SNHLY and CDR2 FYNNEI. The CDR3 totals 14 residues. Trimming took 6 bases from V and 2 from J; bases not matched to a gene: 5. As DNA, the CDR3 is TGTGCCAGCAGGCTTAGCGGGAGCGCCTACGAGCAGTACTTC. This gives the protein CASRLSGSAYEQYF.

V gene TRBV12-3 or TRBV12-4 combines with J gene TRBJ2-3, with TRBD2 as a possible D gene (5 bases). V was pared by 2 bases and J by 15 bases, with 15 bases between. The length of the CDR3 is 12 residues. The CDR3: CASSLLSASTYF. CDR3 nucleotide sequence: TGTGCCAGCAGTTTACTCTCGGCTAGCACCTATTTT.

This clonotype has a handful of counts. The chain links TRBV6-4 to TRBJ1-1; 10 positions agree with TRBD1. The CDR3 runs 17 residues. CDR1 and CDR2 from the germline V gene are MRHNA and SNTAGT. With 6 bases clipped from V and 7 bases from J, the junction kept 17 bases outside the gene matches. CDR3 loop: CASSPSGTGVRKGEAFF. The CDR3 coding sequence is TGTGCCAGCAGCCCCTCCGGGACAGGGGTGAGGAAAGGTGAAGCTTTCTTT.

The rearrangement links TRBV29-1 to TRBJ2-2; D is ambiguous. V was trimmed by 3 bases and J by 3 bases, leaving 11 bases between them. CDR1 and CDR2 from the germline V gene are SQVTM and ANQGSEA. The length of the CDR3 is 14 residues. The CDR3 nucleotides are TGCAGCGTTGACAGGAGACAAGACACCGGGGAGCTGTTTTTT. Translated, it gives CSVDRRQDTGELFF.

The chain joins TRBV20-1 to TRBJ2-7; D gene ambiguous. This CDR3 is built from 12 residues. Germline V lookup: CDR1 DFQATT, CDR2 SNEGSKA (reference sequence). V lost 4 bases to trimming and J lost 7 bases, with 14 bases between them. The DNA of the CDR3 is TGCAGTGCTACCGGACGGCACTATGAGCAGTACTTC. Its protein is CSATGRHYEQYF.

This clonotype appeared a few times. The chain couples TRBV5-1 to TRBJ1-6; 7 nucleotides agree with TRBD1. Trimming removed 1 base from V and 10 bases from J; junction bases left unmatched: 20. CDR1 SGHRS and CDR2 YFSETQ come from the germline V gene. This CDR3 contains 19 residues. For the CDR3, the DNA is TGCGCCAGCAGCTTGATAAAACGGGACAGAAAAGGTCTTATATCACCCCTCCACTTT. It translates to CASSLIKRDRKGLISPLHF.

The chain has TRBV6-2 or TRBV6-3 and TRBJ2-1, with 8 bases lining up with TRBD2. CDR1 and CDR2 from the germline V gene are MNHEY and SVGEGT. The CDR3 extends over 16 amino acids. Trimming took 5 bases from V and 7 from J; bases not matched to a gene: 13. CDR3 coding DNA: TGTGCCAGCAGTGGACGAGCGGGAGATCTAGCAAATGAGCAGTTCTTC. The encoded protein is CASSGRAGDLANEQFF.

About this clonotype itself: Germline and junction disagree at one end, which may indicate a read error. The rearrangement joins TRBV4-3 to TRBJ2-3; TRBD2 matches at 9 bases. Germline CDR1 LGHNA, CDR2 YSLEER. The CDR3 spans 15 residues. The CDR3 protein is CASSLSGSETDTHYF. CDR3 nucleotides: TGCGCCAGCAGCCTTAGCGGGAGTGAAACAGATACGCATTATTTT.

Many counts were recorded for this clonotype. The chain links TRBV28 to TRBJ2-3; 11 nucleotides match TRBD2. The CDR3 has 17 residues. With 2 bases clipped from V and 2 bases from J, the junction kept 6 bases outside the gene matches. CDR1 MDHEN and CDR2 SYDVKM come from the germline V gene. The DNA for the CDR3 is TGTGCCAGCAGTTTAGGTCCTAGCGGGAGGATCACAGATACGCAGTATTTT. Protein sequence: CASSLGPSGRITDTQYF. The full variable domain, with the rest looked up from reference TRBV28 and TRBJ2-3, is DVKVTQSSRYLVKRTGEKVFLECVQDMDHENMFWYRQDPGLGLRLIYFSYDVKMKEKGDIPEGYSVSREKKERFSLILESASTNQTSMYLCASSLGPSGRITDTQYFGPGTRLTVL.

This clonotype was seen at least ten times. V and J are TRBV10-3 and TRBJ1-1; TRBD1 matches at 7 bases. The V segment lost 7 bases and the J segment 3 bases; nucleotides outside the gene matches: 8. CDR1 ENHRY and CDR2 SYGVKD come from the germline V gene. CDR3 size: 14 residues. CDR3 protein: CAITLQGWDTEAFF. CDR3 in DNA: TGTGCCATCACCCTACAGGGGTGGGACACTGAAGCTTTCTTT.

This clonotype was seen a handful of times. The chain's CDR3 is CASSPQGLTGELFF. The CDR3 bases are TGTGCCAGCAGCCCCCAGGGGCTGACCGGGGAGCTGTTTTTT. The rearrangement links TRBV3-1 to TRBJ2-2, with D maybe TRBD1 (6 bases). V was cut by 4 bases and J by 5 bases, with 11 bases left in between. The CDR3 consists of 14 residues. The germline V gene encodes CDR1 LGHDT and CDR2 YNNKEL (reference sequence).

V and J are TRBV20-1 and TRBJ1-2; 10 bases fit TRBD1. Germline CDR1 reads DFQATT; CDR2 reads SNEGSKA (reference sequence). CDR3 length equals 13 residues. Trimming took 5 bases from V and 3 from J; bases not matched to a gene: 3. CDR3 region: CSAPGQGHYGYTF. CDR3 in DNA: TGCAGTGCTCCGGGACAGGGGCACTATGGCTACACCTTC.

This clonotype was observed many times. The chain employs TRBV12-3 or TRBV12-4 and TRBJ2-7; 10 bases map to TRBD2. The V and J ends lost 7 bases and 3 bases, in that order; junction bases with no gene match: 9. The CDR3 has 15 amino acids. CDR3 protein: CASKAGGPGFYEQYF. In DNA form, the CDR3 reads TGTGCCAGCAAAGCGGGAGGGCCGGGCTTCTACGAGCAGTACTTC.

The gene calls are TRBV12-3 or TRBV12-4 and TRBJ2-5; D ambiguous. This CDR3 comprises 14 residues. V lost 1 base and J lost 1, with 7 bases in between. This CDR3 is CASSLGAPQETQYF. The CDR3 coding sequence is TGTGCCAGCAGTTTAGGAGCCCCCCAAGAGACCCAGTACTTC.

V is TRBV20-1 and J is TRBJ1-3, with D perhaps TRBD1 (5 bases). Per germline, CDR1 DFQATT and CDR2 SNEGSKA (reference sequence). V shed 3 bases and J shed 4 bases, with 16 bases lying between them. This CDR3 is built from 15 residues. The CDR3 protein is CSASRGERGGNTIYF. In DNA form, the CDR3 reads TGCAGTGCTAGCCGGGGCGAGCGAGGGGGAAACACCATATATTTT.

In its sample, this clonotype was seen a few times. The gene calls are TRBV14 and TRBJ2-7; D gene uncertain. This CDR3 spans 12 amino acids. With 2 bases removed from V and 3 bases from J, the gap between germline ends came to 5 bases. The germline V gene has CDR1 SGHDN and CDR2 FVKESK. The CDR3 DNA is TGTGCCAGCAGCCAAAACGGCTACGAGCAGTACGTC. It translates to CASSQNGYEQYV.